This T cell receptor (beta chain) is drawn from a study of T-cell reconstitution after alpha-beta-depleted transplantation in children. This CDR3 has 14 amino acids. The ends were cut back, 6 bases at V and 0 bases at J, with 13 bases in the middle. CDR1 and CDR2 (germline): SQVTM, ANQGSEA. Construction of the TCRbeta library involved unique molecular identifiers. A single record per CDR3 protein comes from TCRdb applying MiXCR to the PCR reads. Of about 980,000 distinct CDR3 sequences listed, around 30% are singletons. V is TRBV29-1 and J is TRBJ2-3; D is perhaps TRBD2 (5 bases). The sample was PBMCs, mostly from graft donor cells, taken 360 days after TCRalphabeta/CD19-depleted stem cell transplant. This clonotype was obtained from a boy in the first two years of life who had a stem cell transplant for SCID, so the T cells may come from the graft donor. The CDR3 region is CSVDLASSTDTQYF. The CDR3 DNA follows: TGCAGCGTCGACCTAGCTTCTAGCACAGATACGCAGTATTTT.